A selection of T cell receptor beta chains follows, all from one sample in a study of identical twins. TCRdb fed the 5' RACE reads into MiXCR, producing one record per CDR3 protein. The data hold under 350,000 distinct CDR3 sequences, with 8% to 9.5% observed a single time. These same data were also listed under a study on yellow fever vaccine responses in identical twins.

Specimen: CD8+ T cells sorted from blood. The receptors here all came from a woman between 18 and 29 years old in good health. The CDR3 runs from the conserved cysteine through the conserved F or W. The D gene is left open where the match is weak. Size is omitted from some rows. Given values are once, few, many or a class for expanded clones.

clone_size j_call d_call v_call cdr3_nt cdr3_aa
few TRBJ1-4 TRBD1 TRBV6-4 TGTGCCAAGCCGGGACAGAATGAAAAACTGTTTTTT CAKPGQNEKLFF
NA TRBJ2-1 TRBD2 TRBV25-1 TGTGCCAGCAGTGAGCCTCTAGCGGGGGGACACAATGAGCAGTTCTTC CASSEPLAGGHNEQFF
few TRBJ1-2 NA TRBV29-1 TGCAGCGTTGATCGAGGGGTAGCGAATGGCTACACCTTC CSVDRGVANGYTF
NA TRBJ2-7 NA TRBV20-1 TGCAGTGCTAAATCGGAAGGGGCCTCCTACGAGCAGTACTTC CSAKSEGASYEQYF
few TRBJ2-3 TRBD2 TRBV7-8 TGTGCCAGCAGCTTCCCCTTGGAGCCAGCGGGAGACTCAGATACGCAGTATTTT CASSFPLEPAGDSDTQYF
NA TRBJ1-5 NA TRBV4-2 TGTGCCAGCAGCCTTACTGGGACGGTAGATAGCAATCAGCCCCAGCATTTT CASSLTGTVDSNQPQHF
many TRBJ2-1 TRBD1 TRBV4-1 TGCGCCAGCAGCCAAAATACGGAACAGGGGGTCGATGAGCAGTTCTTC CASSQNTEQGVDEQFF
NA TRBJ2-1 NA TRBV11-2 TGTGCCAGCAGCCCCCGTAACAAGACTTCGGACAATGAGCAGTTCTTC CASSPRNKTSDNEQFF
NA TRBJ2-1 NA TRBV24-1 TGTGCCACCAGTGATCCACCTGACAGGTTCCCTTCCTACAATGAGCAGTTCTTC CATSDPPDRFPSYNEQFF
NA TRBJ2-2 NA TRBV6-5 TGTGCCAGCAGTTACAATTCCGGGGAGCTGTTTTTT CASSYNSGELFF
few TRBJ1-4 NA TRBV29-1 TGCAGCGTCATCGGGACACCCAATGAAAAACTGTTTTTT CSVIGTPNEKLFF
many TRBJ2-3 NA TRBV6-2/TRBV6-3 TGTGCCAGCAGTTACGCCGGCAGCACAGATACGCAGTATTTT CASSYAGSTDTQYF
many TRBJ2-1 TRBD1 TRBV7-9 TGTGCCAGCAGCCCGACAGGGCCAGGGTTGTCGAACAATGAGCAGTTCTTC CASSPTGPGLSNNEQFF
many TRBJ2-1 NA TRBV12-3/TRBV12-4 TGTGCCAGCAGTTATTACAGGGAGGTGGGGGAGCAGTTCTTC CASSYYREVGEQFF
many TRBJ1-1 NA TRBV4-1 TGCGCCAGCAGCCAAGACCCAGGTAACACTGAAGCTTTCTTT CASSQDPGNTEAFF
few TRBJ2-1 TRBD1 TRBV15 TGTGCCACCAGCAGAGAGGGACAGCCAATGCAGCAGTTCTTC CATSREGQPMQQFF
many TRBJ2-2 NA TRBV5-5 TGTGCCAGCAGCGGGGGGACCAGTTCGAACACCGGGGAGCTGTTTTTT CASSGGTSSNTGELFF
few TRBJ2-2 NA TRBV2 TGTGCCAGCAACCTCCAGGCCCGCGGGACCGGGGAGCTGTTTTTT CASNLQARGTGELFF
many TRBJ2-2 NA TRBV12-3/TRBV12-4 TGTGCCAGCAGTCCGACAGGGGAGGGTACCGGGGAGCTGTTTTTT CASSPTGEGTGELFF
NA TRBJ2-5 NA TRBV11-2 TGTGCCAGCAGCTTAAGGCCGATTGGGGGGCAAGAGACCCAGTACTTC CASSLRPIGGQETQYF
NA TRBJ2-2 TRBD2 TRBV20-1 TGCAGTGCTAGACTAGCGGGAGAACGGGACACCGGGGAGCTGTTTTTT CSARLAGERDTGELFF
NA TRBJ2-5 NA TRBV6-1 TGTGCCAGCAGTGATGGACAGGCGGGGTGGGAGACCCAGTACTTC CASSDGQAGWETQYF
NA TRBJ2-1 TRBD2 TRBV29-1 TGCAGCGTTGAGAGGCGGGGGATCTACAATGAGCAGTTCTTC CSVERRGIYNEQFF
many TRBJ2-2 NA TRBV7-6 TGTGCCAGCAGGCTAGAGGTGGATGGCGGGGAGCTGTTTTTT CASRLEVDGGELFF
NA TRBJ2-7 TRBD2 TRBV7-2 TGTGCCAGCAGCTTAGCGGCGGGAGGGGTGTACGAGCAGTACTTC CASSLAAGGVYEQYF
few TRBJ2-2 TRBD1 TRBV7-8 TGTGCCAGCAGCTCGGACAGGGCGAACACCGGGGAGCTGTTTTTT CASSSDRANTGELFF